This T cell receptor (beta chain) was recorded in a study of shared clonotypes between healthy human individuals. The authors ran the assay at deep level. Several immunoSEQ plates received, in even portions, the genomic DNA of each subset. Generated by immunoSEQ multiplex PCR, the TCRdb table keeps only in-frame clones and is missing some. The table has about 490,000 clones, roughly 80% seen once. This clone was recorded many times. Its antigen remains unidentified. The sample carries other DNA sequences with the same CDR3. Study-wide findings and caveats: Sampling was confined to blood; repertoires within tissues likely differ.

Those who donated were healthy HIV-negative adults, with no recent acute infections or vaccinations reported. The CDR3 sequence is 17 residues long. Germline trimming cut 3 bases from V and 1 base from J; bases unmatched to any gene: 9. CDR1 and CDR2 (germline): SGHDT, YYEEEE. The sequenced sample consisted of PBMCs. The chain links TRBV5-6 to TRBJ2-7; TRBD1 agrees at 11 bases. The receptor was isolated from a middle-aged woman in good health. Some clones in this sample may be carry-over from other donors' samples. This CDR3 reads CASSSGSGTGGSYEQYF. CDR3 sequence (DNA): TGTGCCAGCAGCTCGGGGTCCGGGACAGGGGGATCCTACGAGCAGTACTTC.